One TCR beta chain is described in this entry. The antigen is unknown. Through a sample-barcoded 5' primer and a J-beta primer mix, a second PCR was run for roughly 6 to 11 cycles. Each CDR3 protein gets one entry after TCRdb re-called the 5' RACE reads with MiXCR. The profile shows under 950,000 distinct CDR3 sequences, roughly 20% of them singletons. These data belong to a study of blood T cells in healthy people across ages. In the study overall: Template-switching capture recovered about one barcoded beta molecule per two T cells. Broader study findings: Naive CD4+ cell counts and diversity both ran higher in long-lived than in aged donors. Per million T cells, the diversity of TCR beta decreased roughly linearly as age advanced.

Whenever a sample was processed, at least 6 million PBMCs were isolated. From germline, CDR1 is KGHSH and CDR2 LQKENI. Trimming cost V 3 bases and J 0 bases, with 9 bases left between them. This CDR3 is 15 amino acids long. The specimen sequenced was blood. The chain recombines TRBV18 with TRBJ1-3; no clear D gene. The TCR comes from a man in his sixties or seventies in good health. DNA of the CDR3: TGTGCCAGCTCACCTGATAAGAGCTCTGGAAACACCATATATTTT. Its protein is CASSPDKSSGNTIYF.